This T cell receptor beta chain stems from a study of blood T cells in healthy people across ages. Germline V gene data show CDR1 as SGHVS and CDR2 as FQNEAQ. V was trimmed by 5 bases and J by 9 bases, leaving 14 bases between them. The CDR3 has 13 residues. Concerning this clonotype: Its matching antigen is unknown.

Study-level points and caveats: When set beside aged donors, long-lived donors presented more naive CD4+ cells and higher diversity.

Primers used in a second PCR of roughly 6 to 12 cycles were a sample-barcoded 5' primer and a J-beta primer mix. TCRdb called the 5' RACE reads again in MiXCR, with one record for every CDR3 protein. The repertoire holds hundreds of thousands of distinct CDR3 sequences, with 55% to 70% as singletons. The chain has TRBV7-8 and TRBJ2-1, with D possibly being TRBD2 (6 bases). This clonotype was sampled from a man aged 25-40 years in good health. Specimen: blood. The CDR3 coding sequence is TGTGCCAGCAGCATTCAGCGGGCCTCTGAGCAGTTCTTC. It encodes CASSIQRASEQFF. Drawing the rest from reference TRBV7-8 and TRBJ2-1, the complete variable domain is GAGVSQSPRYKVAKRGQDVALRCDPISGHVSLFWYQQALGQGPEFLTYFQNEAQLDKSGLPSDRFFAERPEGSVSTLKIQRTQQEDSAVYLCASSIQRASEQFFGPGTRLTVL.